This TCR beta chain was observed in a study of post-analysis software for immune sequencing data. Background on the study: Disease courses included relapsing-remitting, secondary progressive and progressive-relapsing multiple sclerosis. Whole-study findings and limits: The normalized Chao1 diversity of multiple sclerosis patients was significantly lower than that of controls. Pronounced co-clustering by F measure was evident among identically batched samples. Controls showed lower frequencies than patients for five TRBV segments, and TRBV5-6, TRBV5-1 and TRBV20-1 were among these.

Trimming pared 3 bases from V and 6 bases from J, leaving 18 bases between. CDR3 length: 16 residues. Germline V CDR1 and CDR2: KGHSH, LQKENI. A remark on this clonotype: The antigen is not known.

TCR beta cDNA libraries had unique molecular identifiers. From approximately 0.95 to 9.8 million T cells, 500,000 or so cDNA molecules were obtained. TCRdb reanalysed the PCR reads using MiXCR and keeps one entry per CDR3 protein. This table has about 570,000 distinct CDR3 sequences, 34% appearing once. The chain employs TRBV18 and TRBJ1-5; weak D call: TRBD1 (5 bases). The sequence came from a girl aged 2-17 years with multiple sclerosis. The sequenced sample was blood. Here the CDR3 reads CASSPREAGRAQPQHF. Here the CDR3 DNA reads TGTGCCAGCTCACCTCGGGAGGCAGGGAGGGCTCAGCCCCAGCATTTT.